This paragraph reports one T cell receptor (beta chain). The data were taken from a study of blood T cell repertoires in COVID-19. Turning to the study itself: The origin of the acute and convalescent COVID-19 samples was the United States, Italy and Spain. T cells, B-cell-depleted T cells, or PBMCs provided the cDNA or gDNA that served as material.

J was trimmed by 2 bases and V by 2 bases; bases with no gene match: 5. The CDR3 covers 17 residues. Germline V gene lookup returns CDR1 LGHDT and CDR2 YNNKEL (reference sequence). Those enrolled in Seattle joined during active infection and were followed longitudinally afterward. The assay was immunoSEQ multiplex PCR, and TCRdb's table has in-frame clones only and misses some. This sample has about 150,000 clones, with about 87% found just once. Sequenced material: peripheral blood. The sequence was obtained from a man in his fifties or sixties with COVID-19, enrolled during active disease. The chain is built from TRBV3-1 (or the pseudogene TRBV3-2) and TRBJ2-5; 13 bases line up with TRBD2. CDR3 in DNA: TGTGCCAGCAGCCAACCAAGGACTAGCGGGGGACAAGAGACCCAGTACTTC. It specifies CASSQPRTSGGQETQYF.